This TCR beta chain was obtained from a study of OX40 agonist ivuxolimab in advanced cancers. As for the study in general: Patients were treated with ivuxolimab, an agonistic anti-OX40 (CD134) antibody. Three patients had partial responses: one hepatocellular carcinoma, two cutaneous melanoma.

Profiling relied on immunoSEQ multiplex PCR, and the TCRdb table lists in-frame clones only, not all of them. The profile shows about 75,000 clones, approximately 84% of them singletons. Germline CDR1 is SGHAT and CDR2 is FQNNGV. The length of the CDR3 is 18 residues. V lost 0 bases to trimming and J lost 7 bases; unmatched junction nucleotides: 10. The chain joins TRBV11-2 to TRBJ2-1; TRBD2 matches 12 bases. This clonotype was sampled from an adult with an advanced solid tumor such as melanoma, head and neck, liver or kidney cancer. This material consisted of CD4+ or CD8+ T cells sorted from blood, taken in a trial of the OX40 agonist ivuxolimab. This CDR3 is CASSLDRPTSGSSNEQFF. CDR3 DNA sequence: TGTGCCAGCAGCTTAGACCGGCCGACTAGCGGGAGTAGTAATGAGCAGTTCTTC.